The 10 T cell receptor beta chains given below trace back to one sample, sequenced in a study of metastatic and nonmetastatic thyroid tumors. With MiXCR, TCRdb called clones anew from the PCR reads. This table has some 35,000 clones, roughly 36% appearing once. Thyroid surgery was preceded by no treatment in any patient. The sample was tumor tissue. The receptors come from a female donor with papillary thyroid cancer or a benign thyroid nodule (not recorded which). Some clones in this sample may be carry-over from other donors' samples.

This clone was detected once. This chain joins TRBV7-9 and TRBJ1-2; 12 bases agree with TRBD1. J was trimmed by 8 bases and V by 4 bases; bases with no gene match: 5. The CDR3 totals 14 residues. CDR1 is SEHNR and CDR2 is FQNEAQ in the germline V gene (reference sequence). The CDR3 sequence is CASSWGTGGDGYTF. The CDR3 nucleotides read TGTGCCAGCAGCTGGGGGACAGGGGGCGACGGCTACACCTTC.

The V gene is TRBV6-1, the J gene TRBJ2-7; 7 positions match TRBD1. Trimming removed 6 bases from V and 2 bases from J; junction bases left unmatched: 7. The CDR3 spans 14 residues. Germline-derived CDR1 and CDR2 are MNHNS and SASEGT. CDR3 DNA: TGTGCCAGCAGCTCCGGGACAGTTACCTACGAGCAGTACTTC. Residues: CASSSGTVTYEQYF.

The chain carries TRBV11-2 and TRBJ2-1, with TRBD2 matching 11 bases. The CDR3 is 15 amino acids. From germline, CDR1 is SGHAT and CDR2 FQNNGV. The V and J ends lost 1 base and 9 bases, in that order; junction bases with no gene match: 5. DNA of the CDR3: TGTGCCAGCAGCTTAGTTAGCGGGGGGGCCGGTGAGCAGTTCTTC. This sequence encodes CASSLVSGGAGEQFF.

J is TRBJ2-1 and V is TRBV5-1; the D gene is possibly TRBD2 (5 bases). This CDR3 contains 13 residues. Trimming took off 6 bases at V and 1 base at J, with 8 bases between the two ends. The V gene's germline CDR1 is SGHRS and CDR2 YFSETQ. The CDR3 reads CASMRGSYNEQFF. The CDR3 DNA sequence: TGCGCCAGCATGAGAGGGTCCTACAATGAGCAGTTCTTC.

V usage is TRBV5-1 and J usage is TRBJ1-6; D perhaps matches TRBD1 (5 bases). Between the trimmed V and J ends, which lost 1 base and 5 bases, there was a span of 10 bases. The CDR3 spans 15 residues. Germline values: CDR1 SGHRS, CDR2 YFSETQ. The CDR3 sequence is CASSLSGPDNSPLHF. CDR3 sequence (DNA): TGCGCCAGCAGCTTGTCAGGGCCGGATAATTCACCCCTCCACTTT.

This clone was detected only a few times. The V gene is TRBV24-1, the J gene TRBJ1-2, with 9 bases that match TRBD1. CDR3 length: 15 residues. Per germline, CDR1 KGHDR and CDR2 SFDVKD. After removal of 3 bases from V and 7 bases from J, the junction contained 8 bases not matched to a gene. CDR3 sequence (DNA): TGTGCCACCAGTGATCACGGGCCGGGACAGGGTGGCTACACCTTC. Amino acids: CATSDHGPGQGGYTF.

J is TRBJ1-2 and V is TRBV9; TRBD1 matches at 7 bases. Germline-derived CDR1 and CDR2 are SGDLS and YYNGEE. The CDR3 consists of 14 residues. The junction had 7 bases not matched to a gene; V was cut back by 4 bases and J by 4 bases. CDR3 amino acids: CASSPRQGFYGYTF. Here the CDR3 DNA reads TGTGCCAGCAGCCCCCGACAGGGTTTCTATGGCTACACCTTC. The full variable domain, completed using reference TRBV9 and TRBJ1-2, is DSGVTQTPKHLITATGQRVTLRCSPRSGDLSVYWYQQSLDQGLQFLIQYYNGEERAKGNILERFSAQQFPDLHSELNLSSLELGDSALYFCASSPRQGFYGYTFGSGTRLTVV.

The chain combines TRBV20-1 with TRBJ1-5, with 7 bases aligning to TRBD1. The junction had 9 bases not matched to a gene; V was cut back by 3 bases and J by 7 bases. This CDR3 is built from 14 residues. Per the germline V gene, CDR1 is DFQATT and CDR2 is SNEGSKA (reference sequence). CDR3 sequence: CSARRQGHRQPQHF. CDR3 DNA sequence: TGCAGTGCTAGGCGACAGGGCCACCGACAGCCCCAGCATTTT.

The chain is built from TRBV6-2 or TRBV6-3 and TRBJ2-7, with 8 nucleotides matching TRBD1. This CDR3 has 20 amino acids. Trimming took 5 bases from V and 5 from J; bases not matched to a gene: 26. Germline V lookup: CDR1 MNHEY, CDR2 SVGEGT. Here the CDR3 reads CASSPRPPSRGRRTGNEQYF. For the CDR3, the DNA is TGTGCCAGCAGTCCCCGCCCGCCGAGCCGGGGCCGAAGGACAGGGAACGAGCAGTACTTC.

This clone has only a few counts. The chain couples TRBV10-3 to TRBJ2-1, with 11 bases matching TRBD2. The CDR3 has 15 residues. Germline V gene data show CDR1 as ENHRY and CDR2 as SYGVKD. Trimming at V came to 5 bases and at J to 7 bases, leaving 7 bases not matched to a gene. The CDR3 sequence is CAISTLAGAGNEQFF. Here the CDR3 DNA reads TGTGCCATCAGTACACTAGCGGGAGCGGGAAATGAGCAGTTCTTC.